This TCR beta chain was obtained from a study of blood T cell repertoires in COVID-19. On the study more broadly: The study drew acute and convalescent COVID-19 samples from the United States, Italy and Spain.

The CDR3 runs to 16 residues. Germline V gives CDR1 SGHVS, CDR2 FNYEAQ. The V and J ends lost 3 bases and 6 bases, in that order; junction bases with no gene match: 6. In the authors' workflow: Amplifying reference gene primers gave estimates of nucleated cell counts. The protocol was immunoSEQ multiplex PCR, while the TCRdb copy is restricted to in-frame clones and leaves out a portion. V and J calls and clone size are given by that table; D and trimming were obtained from the DNA. The profile shows roughly 260,000 clones, approximately 89% of them singletons. The chain combines TRBV7-6 with TRBJ2-1; TRBD2 matches 12 bases. This TCR derives from a woman in her late teens or twenties who had recovered from COVID-19. The sequenced sample was PBMCs or T cells enriched from blood (not recorded which). This CDR3 is CASSFLAGGNLNEQFF. The CDR3 DNA reads as TGTGCCAGCAGCTTCCTAGCGGGGGGGAACCTCAATGAGCAGTTCTTC.